This TCR beta chain was observed in a study of shared clonotypes between healthy human individuals. Study details: In total, the donors were a couple of women and a few men aged 18 to 49.

An assay was performed, and its level was deep. The DNA input per sorted-subset replicate PCR was roughly 180 ng, corresponding to tens of thousands of T cell genomes. TCRdb keeps only in-frame clones here, not all; method: immunoSEQ multiplex PCR. The profile shows 550,000 to 750,000 clones, about 92% of them singletons. A word on this clone: A far larger clone lies a single base away; this is likely a read error.

Germline V gives CDR1 SGHNT, CDR2 YYREEE (reference sequence). V lost 3 bases and J lost 7, with 7 bases in between. There are 12 residues in the CDR3. As defined, naive CD8 cells were CD45RO-negative and positively selected for CCR7, with terminally differentiated effector memory CD45RA+ cells excluded. Sequenced: naive CD8+ T cells sorted from blood. The chain couples TRBV5-4 to TRBJ2-2, with a weak D call TRBD1 (5 bases). This receptor was identified in a man aged 25 to 45 in good health. The CDR3 spells CASSSDSGELFF. The DNA for the CDR3 is TGTGCCAGCAGCTCAGACAGCGGGGAGCTGTTTTTT.